The next 13 T cell receptor beta chains were all read from a single sample in a study of shared clonotypes between healthy human individuals. Assay used: immunoSEQ multiplex PCR; TCRdb lists only in-frame clones, some missing. The repertoire holds 550,000 to 600,000 clones, with 95% to 98% as singletons. Positive CCR7 selection of CD45RO-negative cells yielded the naive CD8 cells, and terminally differentiated effector memory CD45RA+ cells were excluded. Sequencing input: naive CD8+ T cells sorted from blood. All receptors come from a man aged 25 to 40 in good health.

This CDR3 is CASSQVSGVEQYF. CDR3 nucleotides: TGCGCCAGCAGCCAAGTCTCTGGGGTCGAGCAGTACTTC. The rearrangement uses TRBV4-1 and TRBJ2-7; no reliable D call. Deletions cut 1 base from V and 6 bases from J, with 10 bases between. The CDR3 extends over 13 amino acids. Germline loops: CDR1 MGHRA, CDR2 YSYEKL.

The rearrangement uses TRBV13 and TRBJ2-7, with 8 nucleotides matching TRBD1. After removal of 3 bases from V and 4 bases from J, the junction contained 11 bases not matched to a gene. This CDR3 region has 16 residues. In germline, CDR1 is PRHDT, CDR2 FYEKMQ (reference sequence). The CDR3 loop is CASSFVRTGYEYEQYF. Here the CDR3 DNA reads TGTGCCAGCAGCTTTGTTAGGACAGGGTATGAGTACGAGCAGTACTTC.

The gene calls are TRBV27 and TRBJ2-7; 10 positions match TRBD2. The CDR3 contains 15 residues. The V segment lost 5 bases and the J segment 5 bases; nucleotides outside the gene matches: 9. Per germline, CDR1 MNHEY and CDR2 SMNVEV (reference sequence). CDR3 in DNA: TGTGCCAGCAGTAGAAGCCTAGCGGGAGTCCACGAGCAGTACTTC. As protein: CASSRSLAGVHEQYF.

CDR3: CASSQDKGFRYEQYF. CDR3 coding DNA: TGCGCCAGCAGCCAAGATAAAGGGTTTAGGTACGAGCAGTACTTC. The chain joins TRBV4-3 to TRBJ2-7; no definite D call. The CDR3 is 15 amino acids. Germline CDR1 and CDR2: LGHNA and YSLEER. V gave up 0 bases and J gave up 4 bases, with 13 bases separating them.

This clone was counted a few times. Other DNA sequences in this sample translate to the same CDR3. This chain links TRBV27 with TRBJ2-1, with D unresolved. There are 11 residues in the CDR3. Looked up from germline, CDR1 is MNHEY and CDR2 is SMNVEV (reference sequence). The V end lost 6 bases, the J end lost 3 bases, and 3 bases lay between the germline ends. The CDR3 DNA reads as TGTGCCAGCAGCTACTACAATGAGCAGTTCTTC. Its translation is CASSYYNEQFF.

The rearrangement links TRBV23-1 to TRBJ1-2; a possible D gene is TRBD1 (5 bases). TRBV23-1 is identified as an open reading frame with a role that is uncertain. V was cut by 4 bases and J by 4 bases, with 25 bases left in between. The CDR3 has 18 residues. CDR3 protein: CASSLNNLKQVPGYGYTF. The CDR3 DNA sequence: TGCGCCAGCAGTCTGAATAACCTCAAACAGGTCCCGGGCTATGGCTACACCTTC.

The CDR3 sequence: CASGYEQYF. Here the CDR3 DNA reads TGTGCCAGCGGTTACGAGCAGTACTTC. The chain recombines TRBV2 with TRBJ2-7; D not resolved. Trimming stripped 8 bases from V and 4 bases from J, with 3 bases between. Germline assignment: CDR1 SNHLY and CDR2 FYNNEI. The CDR3 runs 9 residues.

The genes are TRBV5-1 and TRBJ1-1, with a possible D match to TRBD1 (6 bases). CDR1 is SGHRS, CDR2 YFSETQ, per germline. Trimming stripped 2 bases from V and 5 bases from J, with 13 bases between. CDR3 length: 14 residues. Here the CDR3 reads CASSFSGTLTEAFF. The CDR3 DNA is TGCGCCAGCAGCTTTTCAGGGACATTGACTGAAGCTTTCTTT.

This rearrangement joins TRBV7-8 to TRBJ1-2, with 10 bases lining up with TRBD1. CDR3 size: 15 residues. Germline CDR1 SGHVS, CDR2 FQNEAQ. With V trimmed by 5 bases and J by 7 bases, 10 bases remained unmatched. The CDR3 region is CASSGRGTGVFGYTF. The CDR3 coding sequence is TGTGCCAGCAGCGGCAGAGGGACAGGGGTTTTTGGCTACACCTTC.

The J gene is TRBJ1-1, the V gene TRBV7-9, with 9 bases identical to TRBD1. This CDR3 spans 12 amino acids. CDR1 and CDR2 from the germline V gene are SEHNR and FQNEAQ (reference sequence). V shed 9 bases, J shed 4 bases, and the junction held 3 bases outside the gene matches. The chain's CDR3 is CASGTGRTEAFF. The CDR3 DNA reads as TGTGCCAGTGGGACAGGGCGCACTGAAGCTTTCTTT.

V gene TRBV27 combines with J gene TRBJ2-1; the D gene could be TRBD1 or TRBD2 (5 bases each). Germline CDR1 is MNHEY and CDR2 is SMNVEV (reference sequence). The length of the CDR3 is 15 residues. The V and J ends lost 5 bases and 4 bases respectively, with 15 bases between them. The CDR3 region is CASSRGTGPYNEQFF. The CDR3 DNA follows: TGTGCCAGCAGTCGGGGTACAGGACCATACAATGAGCAGTTCTTC.

This chain links TRBV4-1 with TRBJ2-5, with a possible D match to TRBD2 (5 bases). V dropped 5 bases and J dropped 5 bases, with 21 bases sitting between them. The germline gives CDR1 MGHRA, CDR2 YSYEKL. The CDR3 extends over 16 amino acids. CDR3 in DNA: TGCGCCAGCAGCTTCCGATCCTCAACTAGGAGGGAGACCCAGTACTTC. Amino acids: CASSFRSSTRRETQYF.

This clone was recorded a few times. V gene TRBV27 combines with J gene TRBJ1-2, with D uncertain. Germline lookup yields CDR1 MNHEY and CDR2 SMNVEV (reference sequence). V dropped 6 bases and J dropped 4 bases, with 9 bases sitting between them. The CDR3 is 12 residues long. The CDR3 DNA follows: TGTGCCAGCAGATCGGCATCCTATGGCTACACCTTC. Translating gives CASRSASYGYTF.